This TCR beta chain comes out of a study of PD-1 blockade in classical Hodgkin lymphoma. Across the study: On a schedule of every 2 weeks, patients received nivolumab 3 mg/kg intravenously. Study results and caveats: Patients newly diagnosed and complete responders had comparable baseline diversity. What caused the repertoire differences, perhaps disease activity or prior therapy, remains undefined. Patients starting nivolumab less than 1 year after ASCT had lower diversity and were excluded from later analyses.

Relapse was seen in all patients after autologous stem cell transplantation, and brentuximab vedotin exposure was variable. A remark on this clone: Its antigen is currently unknown.

Clones were read by immunoSEQ multiplex PCR, and TCRdb kept only the in-frame ones, dropping some. The repertoire holds 45,000 or so clones, with more than 70% as singletons. This CDR3 contains 15 residues. CDR1 and CDR2 from the germline V gene are MDHEN and SYDVKM. Trimming pared 1 base from V and 2 bases from J, leaving 9 bases between. The V call is TRBV28, the J call TRBJ2-1, with D possibly TRBD1 on 5 matching bases. The sample here was peripheral blood mononuclear cells (PBMCs), taken at baseline. The receptor comes from a human donor with classical Hodgkin lymphoma. The CDR3 region is CASSLLAGPYNEQFF. The CDR3 nucleotides read TGTGCCAGCAGTTTATTGGCAGGGCCCTACAATGAGCAGTTCTTC.